This T cell receptor (beta chain) was sequenced during a study of control samples from healthy donors and cancer patients. Per germline, CDR1 MDHEN and CDR2 SYDVKM. The junction had 9 bases not matched to a gene; V was cut back by 7 bases and J by 5 bases. CDR3 length equals 15 residues. Profiling relied on immunoSEQ multiplex PCR, and the TCRdb table lists in-frame clones only, not all of them. The top ten hold around 6.8% of the sample, which has 350,000 to 450,000 clones, 75% to 95% seen once. The rearrangement joins TRBV28 to TRBJ1-2; 11 nucleotides align to TRBD1. This receptor was taken from a man in his forties with head and neck cancer. Input material: PBMCs. This CDR3 reads CASTASGQGGYGYTF. The CDR3 DNA sequence: TGTGCCAGCACGGCGTCGGGACAGGGGGGTTATGGCTACACCTTC.